The following is a TCR beta chain sequence with its context. Produced via immunoSEQ multiplex PCR; TCRdb's table is partial and in-frame only. The table shows roughly 70,000 clones, with around 89% occurring only once. CDR3 length equals 13 residues. Per germline, CDR1 MDHEN and CDR2 SYDVKM. The V gene end was trimmed by 9 bases and the J gene end by 5 bases; junction bases not matched to a gene: 10. The sample is drawn from a study of OX40 agonist ivuxolimab in advanced cancers. About the study: The study gave patients intravenous ivuxolimab at 0.01 to 10 mg/kg every 2 weeks. Participants averaged around 60 years of age (range about 23 to 79) and were over 75% male.

It was autoimmune disease history or systemic immunosuppression that excluded patients. The sample here was CD4+ or CD8+ T cells sorted from blood, taken in a trial of the OX40 agonist ivuxolimab. The sequence came from an adult with an advanced solid tumor such as melanoma, head and neck, liver or kidney cancer. V is TRBV28 and J is TRBJ2-7; the match to TRBD2 covers 7 bases. The CDR3 loop reads CASVRGGSDEQYF. The CDR3 region has the DNA TGTGCCAGTGTTAGAGGCGGGAGCGACGAGCAGTACTTC. Together with reference TRBV28 and TRBJ2-7, the CDR3 gives the full variable domain: DVKVTQSSRYLVKRTGEKVFLECVQDMDHENMFWYRQDPGLGLRLIYFSYDVKMKEKGDIPEGYSVSREKKERFSLILESASTNQTSMYLCASVRGGSDEQYFGPGTRLTVT.